The 22 T cell receptor beta chains below all came from one sample that was sequenced in a study of T cells in Graves' hyperthyroidism and ophthalmopathy. Researchers amplified the TCR beta CDR3 regions from RNA transcripts. The TCR CDR3 was amplified in a first-round RT-PCR using the HTBI primer set. One entry per CDR3 protein results from TCRdb running MiXCR on the multiplex PCR reads. The sample lists some 370,000 distinct CDR3 sequences, roughly 15% occurring once. The sequenced sample consisted of blood. These receptors all stem from a woman aged 25 to 39 with Graves' hyperthyroidism that later progressed to Graves' ophthalmopathy.

The table lists this clonotype with a few counts. The chain couples TRBV5-8 to TRBJ2-6; possible D gene TRBD2, 5 bases. This CDR3 contains 16 residues. V shed 2 bases and J shed 0 bases, with 9 bases lying between them. Germline CDR1 and CDR2: SGHTS and YDEGEE. The DNA of the CDR3 is TGTGCCAGCAGCTTATACAGCGGCTCTGGGGCCAACGTCCTGACTTTC. This gives the protein CASSLYSGSGANVLTF. Supplemented by reference TRBV5-8 and TRBJ2-6, the full variable domain reads EAGVTQSPTHLIKTRGQQATLRCSPISGHTSVYWYQQALGLGLQFLLWYDEGEERNRGNFPPRFSGRQFPNYSSELNVNALELEDSALYLCASSLYSGSGANVLTFGAGSRLTVL.

In this sample, this clonotype turned up many times. The rearrangement joins TRBV2 to TRBJ1-1; 8 bases line up with TRBD1. The CDR3 extends over 16 amino acids. Germline V gene sequence: CDR1 SNHLY, CDR2 FYNNEI. Trimming removed 5 bases from V and 2 bases from J; junction bases left unmatched: 10. CDR3 sequence reads: CASSLTRDRPNTEAFF. Here the CDR3 DNA reads TGTGCCAGCAGTCTGACACGGGACAGGCCAAACACTGAAGCTTTCTTT.

The table lists this clonotype with a few counts. A much larger clone is a single base away; this may be a read error. The rearrangement joins TRBV10-3 to TRBJ2-3; D perhaps matches TRBD1 (5 bases). Germline CDR1 ENHRY, CDR2 SYGVKD. There are 14 residues in the CDR3. Written as DNA, the CDR3 is TGTGCCGTCAGCGATATAAGACAGACAGATACGCAGTATTTT. It codes for CAVSDIRQTDTQYF.

This clonotype was seen at least ten times. The chain couples TRBV11-2 to TRBJ2-2; no clear D. This CDR3 region has 14 residues. Trimming left V 4 bases short and J 5 bases short, with 11 bases between. Germline V gene lookup returns CDR1 SGHAT and CDR2 FQNNGV. The CDR3 sequence: CASSSGPGTGELFF. DNA for the CDR3: TGTGCCAGCAGCTCAGGCCCCGGGACCGGGGAGCTGTTTTTT. The complete variable domain, with remaining parts taken from reference TRBV11-2 and TRBJ2-2, reads EAGVAQSPRYKIIEKRQSVAFWCNPISGHATLYWYQQILGQGPKLLIQFQNNGVVDDSQLPKDRFSAERLKGVDSTLKIQPAKLEDSAVYLCASSSGPGTGELFFGEGSRLTVL.

The table lists this clonotype with many counts. The CDR3 loop is CASSAGQGYHGYTF. As DNA, the CDR3 is TGTGCCAGTAGTGCGGGACAGGGGTATCATGGCTACACCTTC. The chain combines TRBV19 with TRBJ1-2; TRBD1 aligns across 10 bases. The germline V gene has CDR1 LNHDA and CDR2 SQIVND (reference sequence). CDR3 length equals 14 residues. V lost 5 bases to trimming and J lost 6 bases; unmatched junction nucleotides: 6.

A word on this clonotype: This may arise from a read error, as a much more abundant clone is one base away. This chain connects TRBV2 to TRBJ1-5; possibly TRBD1 for D (6 bases). Germline values: CDR1 SNHLY, CDR2 FYNNEI. The CDR3 runs 13 residues. Trimming took 4 bases from V and 7 from J, leaving 11 bases between them. CDR3 DNA sequence: TGTGCCAGCAGTGGAGAGGGGGTCCAGCCCCAGCATTTT. It codes for CASSGEGVQPQHF.

The chain recombines TRBV4-2 with TRBJ2-4, with D possibly being TRBD1 (5 bases). The CDR3 is 12 residues long. Trimming left V 2 bases short and J 8 bases short, with 7 bases between. CDR1 LGHNA and CDR2 YNFKEQ come from the germline V gene. The CDR3 nucleotides read TGTGCCAGCAGCCAACAGGGTTACATTCAGTACTTC. Translation: CASSQQGYIQYF.

The chain recombines TRBV28 with TRBJ1-1; a weak D match, TRBD1 (6 bases). This CDR3 is 19 amino acids long. V lost 5 bases to trimming and J lost 0 bases, with 25 bases between them. Germline CDR1 and CDR2: MDHEN and SYDVKM. For the CDR3, the DNA is TGTGCCAGCAGTCCCTTACAGGGAACAATGGGACACATGAACACTGAAGCTTTCTTT. It encodes CASSPLQGTMGHMNTEAFF.

Concerning this clonotype: The junction shows a germline mismatch at one end, possibly a read error. This rearrangement joins TRBV5-1 to TRBJ2-1; TRBD2 matches 7 bases. Per germline, CDR1 SGHRS and CDR2 YFSETQ. The CDR3 is 16 residues long. This chain's CDR3 is CTSSLEASGTYNEQFF. The CDR3 bases are TGCACCAGCAGCTTGGAGGCTAGCGGTACCTACAATGAGCAGTTCTTC.

In its sample, this clonotype was seen many times. The rearrangement links TRBV28 to TRBJ2-7, with a possible D match to TRBD2 (5 bases). CDR1 and CDR2 (germline): MDHEN, SYDVKM. V shed 6 bases and J shed 2 bases, with 14 bases lying between them. The length of the CDR3 is 14 residues. CDR3 sequence (DNA): TGTGCCAGCAGCGGACTCGGGGAAGCCTACGAGCAGTACTTC. Protein sequence: CASSGLGEAYEQYF.

The chain carries TRBV5-1 and TRBJ2-7; weak D call: TRBD1 (7 bases). V lost 3 bases, J lost 7 bases, and 20 bases lay in between. The germline V gene encodes CDR1 SGHRS and CDR2 YFSETQ. The CDR3 extends over 15 amino acids. The CDR3 region has the DNA TGCGCCAGCAGCTACTCGACAGGGTCGGGGGAAGAGCAGTACTTC. It encodes CASSYSTGSGEEQYF.

The sample holds many counts of this clonotype. This sequence joins TRBV28 and TRBJ2-1, with 9 bases fitting TRBD1. V shed 6 bases, J shed 4 bases, and the junction held 7 bases outside the gene matches. The CDR3 runs to 15 residues. The germline V gene encodes CDR1 MDHEN and CDR2 SYDVKM. The CDR3, as DNA: TGTGCCAGCAGGGGAGGGGACAGGGAGTACAATGAGCAGTTCTTC. Translation: CASRGGDREYNEQFF.

In its sample, this clonotype was seen many times. The gene calls are TRBV11-2 and TRBJ2-1; 8 bases agree with TRBD2. The germline gives CDR1 SGHAT, CDR2 FQNNGV. This CDR3 region has 15 residues. The junction had 8 bases not matched to a gene; V was cut back by 1 base and J by 9 bases. The CDR3 is CASSLGGLAGGEQFF. CDR3 nucleotide sequence: TGTGCCAGCAGCTTAGGAGGTCTGGCGGGGGGTGAGCAGTTCTTC. Together with reference TRBV11-2 and TRBJ2-1, the CDR3 gives the full variable domain: EAGVAQSPRYKIIEKRQSVAFWCNPISGHATLYWYQQILGQGPKLLIQFQNNGVVDDSQLPKDRFSAERLKGVDSTLKIQPAKLEDSAVYLCASSLGGLAGGEQFFGPGTRLTVL.

This clonotype was seen repeatedly, ten times or more. The chain uses TRBV29-1 and TRBJ2-1; 9 bases line up with TRBD2. Germline CDR1 and CDR2: SQVTM and ANQGSEA. The length of the CDR3 is 14 residues. V gave up 3 bases and J gave up 7 bases; unmatched junction bases: 7. The chain's CDR3 is CSVEGGSGGNEQFF. The CDR3 DNA reads TGCAGCGTTGAGGGCGGGAGCGGGGGGAATGAGCAGTTCTTC.

This clonotype turned up a few times. The rearrangement uses TRBV9 and TRBJ1-2; 11 bases are shared with TRBD1. In germline, CDR1 is SGDLS, CDR2 YYNGEE. Germline trimming cut 3 bases from V and 4 bases from J; bases unmatched to any gene: 5. The CDR3 spans 15 residues. The CDR3 bases are TGTGCCAGCAGCGCGAGGACAGGGGGCCTCTATGGCTACACCTTC. This sequence encodes CASSARTGGLYGYTF.

V usage is TRBV6-1 and J usage is TRBJ2-5; 11 bases are shared with TRBD2. Germline lookup yields CDR1 MNHNS and CDR2 SASEGT. The CDR3 consists of 16 residues. V gave up 2 bases and J gave up 5 bases; unmatched junction bases: 7. As DNA, the CDR3 is TGTGCCAGCAGTGAACTAGCGGGGGGATATGGCGAGACCCAGTACTTC. Translation gives CASSELAGGYGETQYF.

This clonotype was counted many times. The V gene is TRBV9, the J gene TRBJ2-2; 9 nucleotides line up with TRBD1. V lost 5 bases to trimming and J lost 3 bases; unmatched junction nucleotides: 5. Germline loops: CDR1 SGDLS, CDR2 YYNGEE. The CDR3 loop spans 15 amino acids. The CDR3 DNA is TGTGCCAGCAGGGGACAGGGTCGGCACACCGGGGAGCTGTTTTTT. It is translated as CASRGQGRHTGELFF.

This clonotype was seen a few times. V and J are TRBV12-5 and TRBJ2-1; 9 bases are a match to TRBD1. The CDR3 loop spans 14 amino acids. Germline V CDR1 and CDR2: LGHNT, FRNRAP. The ends lost 2 bases at V and 10 bases at J; junction bases unmatched: 6. The CDR3 spells CASGLTRDRDEQFF. Here the CDR3 DNA reads TGTGCTAGTGGTTTGACACGGGACAGGGACGAGCAGTTCTTC.

This clonotype was observed a handful of times. The J gene is TRBJ2-1, the V gene TRBV7-6; 10 bases match TRBD2. This CDR3 spans 16 amino acids. Germline V lookup: CDR1 SGHVS, CDR2 FNYEAQ. V trimming: 6 bases; J trimming: 2 bases; junction bases outside the gene matches: 7. DNA of the CDR3: TGTGCCAGCAGTCCTCTAGCGGGGGTGACCTACAATGAGCAGTTCTTC. Protein: CASSPLAGVTYNEQFF.

CDR3 amino acids: CASRREIAGGPSGIQFF. In DNA, the CDR3 is TGTGCCAGCAGAAGAGAGATAGCGGGGGGGCCGAGCGGGATACAGTTCTTC. The rearrangement links TRBV2 to TRBJ2-1, with 11 positions matching TRBD2. V dropped 6 bases and J dropped 13; count of bases not matched to a gene: 20. CDR3 length equals 17 residues. CDR1 is SNHLY, CDR2 FYNNEI, per germline. The complete variable domain, with remaining parts taken from reference TRBV2 and TRBJ2-1, reads EPEVTQTPSHQVTQMGQEVILRCVPISNHLYFYWYRQILGQKVEFLVSFYNNEISEKSEIFDDQFSVERPDGSNFTLKIRSTKLEDSAMYFCASRREIAGGPSGIQFFGPGTRLTVL.

This chain links TRBV5-1 with TRBJ1-4; TRBD1 might be the D (5 bases). The germline V and J ends were trimmed by 0 bases and 3 bases, with 9 bases remaining between them. Germline loops: CDR1 SGHRS, CDR2 YFSETQ. The CDR3 runs to 15 residues. In nucleotides, the CDR3 is TGCGCCAGCAGCTTGGTCGGGACCTCTAATGAAAAACTGTTTTTT. This encodes CASSLVGTSNEKLFF.

The genes are TRBV4-1 and TRBJ2-7; D perhaps matches TRBD1 (5 bases). Germline lookup yields CDR1 MGHRA and CDR2 YSYEKL. V was clipped by 1 base and J by 6 bases, with 19 bases between them. The CDR3 contains 16 residues. This CDR3 reads CASSQAYGARVAEQYF. CDR3 in DNA: TGCGCCAGCAGCCAAGCATATGGGGCCAGGGTGGCCGAGCAGTACTTC.